This TCR beta chain comes out of a study of CD8+CD57+ T cells in acquired aplastic anemia. Trimming removed 1 base at V and 8 bases at J, with 15 bases between. There are 15 residues in the CDR3. An expansion of CD8+CD57+ cells by flow cytometry had been shown in patients chosen for sequencing. None of the patients had been given any therapy when their blood was sampled. This clonotype came up a few times. Its antigen remains unidentified. The use of genomic DNA as template underpinned the TCR beta VDJ and CDR3 profiling. A single record per CDR3 protein comes from TCRdb applying MiXCR to the reads. The sample contains about 190,000 distinct CDR3 sequences, 40% to 50% of which appear only once. Study observations and caveats: There were twenty-nine CD8+ CDR3 sequences that occurred in both patients and controls.

The chain links TRBV12-3 or TRBV12-4 to TRBJ1-5; tentative D call: TRBD1 (6 bases). The TCR was taken from a human donor with aplastic anemia. Sequencing was performed on sorted CD4+, CD8+, or CD8+CD57+ T cells (not recorded which) from PBMCs. CDR3: CASSLVQGLDEPQHF. The CDR3 bases are TGTGCCAGCAGTTTAGTGCAGGGGTTGGACGAGCCCCAGCATTTT.